The clone carrying this T cell receptor (beta chain) showed up many times. Its specificity is unknown. The CDR3 spans 13 residues. The ends were cut back, 5 bases at V and 3 bases at J, with 12 bases in the middle. Looked up from germline, CDR1 is SGHKS and CDR2 is YYEKEE (reference sequence). This sample was included in a study of neurological immune-mediated disorders. TCRdb independently ran MiXCR on the 5' RACE reads; one entry per CDR3 protein. Among some 95,000 distinct CDR3 sequences listed, 3.5% to 4% were seen once. Study-level findings and limits: Patients with HTLV-1-associated myelopathy had the highest level of TCR clonal expansion, whereas patients with multiple sclerosis had the lowest level, falling beneath the level found in healthy controls.

The source of this sequence is a woman aged 18-30 years with multiple sclerosis. The specimen was PBMCs. The V call is TRBV5-5, the J call TRBJ2-7; weak D call: TRBD1 (5 bases). The CDR3 nucleotides are TGTGCCAGCAGGATGGACAAAAACTACGAGCAGTACTTC. The encoded protein is CASRMDKNYEQYF.